This T cell receptor beta chain comes out of a study of T-cell memory formation after mild COVID-19. Trimming left V 4 bases short and J 2 bases short, with 6 bases between. CDR3 size: 11 residues. The germline CDR1 and CDR2 sequences are SQVTM and ANQGSEA. TCRdb reprocessed the 5' RACE reads with MiXCR, giving one entry per CDR3 protein. The sample lists approximately 500,000 distinct CDR3 sequences, around a quarter seen once, with roughly an eighth in the top ten. This chain uses TRBV29-1 with TRBJ2-7; D remains ambiguous. Sequences were obtained from PBMCs or a T cell subset sorted from them (not recorded which). This receptor was identified in an adult woman who had mild COVID-19 (a few samples of this study predate the infection). Cell type and time point are not known. CDR3 sequence (DNA): TGCAGCGTTGGCGAGCCCTACGAGCAGTACTTC. This sequence encodes CSVGEPYEQYF.